Ten or more counts support the clone carrying this TCR beta chain. The antigen is not known. These data come from a study of T-cell memory formation after mild COVID-19. Looking at the study overall: Across donors, TCR clusters were largely donor specific. Study observations and caveats: CD4/CD8 balance held among clones contracting day 15 to 85, and later expanders leaned CD4+.

TCRdb reprocessed the 5' RACE reads with MiXCR, giving one entry per CDR3 protein. The sample lists roughly 300,000 distinct CDR3 sequences, roughly an eighth occurring once. The CDR3 is 15 amino acids. The V gene's germline CDR1 is LGHNA and CDR2 YNFKEQ. V lost 0 bases and J 6 bases, leaving 15 bases between the germline ends. The TCR comes from a man younger than 35 who had mild COVID-19 (a few samples of this study predate the infection). Cell type and time point are not known. Sequenced: PBMCs or a T cell subset sorted from them (not recorded which). The chain combines TRBV4-2 with TRBJ2-7; weak D call: TRBD1 (6 bases). The CDR3 DNA reads as TGTGCCAGCAGCCAAGAGTACAGGGCTTCCGGCGAGCAGTACTTC. This gives the protein CASSQEYRASGEQYF.